The present TCR beta chain was sequenced within a study of early T cells in non-severe SARS-CoV-2 infection. The table lists this clonotype with a few counts. Individual cDNA molecules received unique molecular identifiers. TCRdb analysed the 5' RACE reads with MiXCR anew, one entry per CDR3 protein. Of about 57,000 distinct CDR3 sequences in the sample, roughly a tenth are singletons; the top ten hold about 9.4%. The V gene lost 5 bases and the J gene lost 6 bases, with 19 bases spanning the gap. The CDR3 loop spans 15 amino acids. Germline CDR1 is DFQATT and CDR2 is SNEGSKA (reference sequence). The receptor's source is an adult who was a healthcare worker with PCR-confirmed SARS-CoV-2 infection or an uninfected control (not recorded which). The V and J genes are TRBV20-1 and TRBJ1-4, with D unclear. Sequenced sample: whole blood. The CDR3 DNA reads TGCAGTGCTTCCCGTAACCCTACATGGCATGAAAAACTGTTTTTT. This gives the protein CSASRNPTWHEKLFF.